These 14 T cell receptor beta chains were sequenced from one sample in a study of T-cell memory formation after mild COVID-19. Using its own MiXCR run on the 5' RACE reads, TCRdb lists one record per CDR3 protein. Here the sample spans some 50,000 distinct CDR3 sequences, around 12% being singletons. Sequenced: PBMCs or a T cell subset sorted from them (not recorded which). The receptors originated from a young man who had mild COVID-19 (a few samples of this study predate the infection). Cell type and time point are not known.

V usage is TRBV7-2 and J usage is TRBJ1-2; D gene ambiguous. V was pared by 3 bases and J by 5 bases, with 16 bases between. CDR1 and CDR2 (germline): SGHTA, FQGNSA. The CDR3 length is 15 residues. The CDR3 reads CASSFRELADYGYTF. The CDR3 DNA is TGTGCCAGCAGCTTTAGAGAGTTGGCGGATTATGGCTACACCTTC.

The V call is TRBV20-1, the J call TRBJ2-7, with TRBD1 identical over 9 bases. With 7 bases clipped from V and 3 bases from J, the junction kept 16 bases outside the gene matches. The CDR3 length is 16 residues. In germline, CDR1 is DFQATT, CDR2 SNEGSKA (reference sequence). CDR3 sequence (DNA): TGCAGTGTCTCGAACTCTCCGGGACAGGGAGACTACGAGCAGTACGTC. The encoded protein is CSVSNSPGQGDYEQYV.

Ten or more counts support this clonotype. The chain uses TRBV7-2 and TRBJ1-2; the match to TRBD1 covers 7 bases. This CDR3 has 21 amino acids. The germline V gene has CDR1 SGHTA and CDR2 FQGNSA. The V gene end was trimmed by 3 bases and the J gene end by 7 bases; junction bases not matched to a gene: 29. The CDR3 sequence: CASSLVSLGRFLTGPGGGYTF. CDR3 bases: TGTGCCAGCAGCTTGGTTTCGTTGGGCAGATTTTTGACAGGGCCTGGGGGTGGCTACACCTTC.

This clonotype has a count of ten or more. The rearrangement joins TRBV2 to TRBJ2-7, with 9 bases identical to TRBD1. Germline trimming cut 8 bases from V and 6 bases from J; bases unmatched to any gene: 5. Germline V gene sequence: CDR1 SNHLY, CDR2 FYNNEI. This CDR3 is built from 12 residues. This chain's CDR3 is CASGTGFGEQYF. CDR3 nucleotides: TGTGCCAGCGGGACAGGGTTCGGCGAGCAGTACTTC.

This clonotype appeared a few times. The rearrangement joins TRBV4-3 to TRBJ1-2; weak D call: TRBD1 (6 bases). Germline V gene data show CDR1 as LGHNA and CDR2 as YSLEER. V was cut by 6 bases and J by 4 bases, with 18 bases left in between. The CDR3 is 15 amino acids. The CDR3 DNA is TGCGCCAGCAGAGATCTCGGGACATCGTCCTATGGCTACACCTTC. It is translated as CASRDLGTSSYGYTF.

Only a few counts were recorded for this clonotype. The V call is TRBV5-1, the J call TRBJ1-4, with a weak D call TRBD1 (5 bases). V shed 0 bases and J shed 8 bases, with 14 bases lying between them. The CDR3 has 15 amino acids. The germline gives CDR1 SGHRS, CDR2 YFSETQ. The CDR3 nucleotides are TGCGCCAGCAGCTTGGTTGGAGGCGGGGCGGAAAAACTGTTTTTT. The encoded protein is CASSLVGGGAEKLFF.

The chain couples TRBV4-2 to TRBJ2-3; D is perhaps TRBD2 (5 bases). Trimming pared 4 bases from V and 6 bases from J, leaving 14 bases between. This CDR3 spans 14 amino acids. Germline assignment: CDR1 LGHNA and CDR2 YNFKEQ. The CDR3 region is CASSRTGSQDTQYF. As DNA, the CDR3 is TGTGCCAGCAGCCGGACGGGATCCCAGGATACGCAGTATTTT.

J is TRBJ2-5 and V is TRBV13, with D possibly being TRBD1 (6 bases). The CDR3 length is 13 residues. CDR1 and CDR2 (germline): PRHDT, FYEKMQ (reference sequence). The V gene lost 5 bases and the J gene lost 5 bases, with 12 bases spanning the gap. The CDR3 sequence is CASSPRQVETQYF. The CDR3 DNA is TGTGCCAGCAGCCCAAGACAGGTGGAGACCCAGTACTTC.

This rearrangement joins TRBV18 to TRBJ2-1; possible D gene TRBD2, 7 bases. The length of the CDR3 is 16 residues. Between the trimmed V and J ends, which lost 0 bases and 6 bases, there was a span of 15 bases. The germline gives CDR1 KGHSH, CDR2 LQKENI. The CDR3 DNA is TGTGCCAGCTCACCACCCGGCGGGGGCCAAAGCAATGAGCAGTTCTTC. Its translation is CASSPPGGGQSNEQFF.

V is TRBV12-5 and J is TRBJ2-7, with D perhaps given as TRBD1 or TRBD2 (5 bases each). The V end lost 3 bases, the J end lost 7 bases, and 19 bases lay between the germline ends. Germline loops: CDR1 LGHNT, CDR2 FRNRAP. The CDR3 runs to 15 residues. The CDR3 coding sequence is TGTGCTAGTGGTTTAAGACGGGGCCCCTACGGGGAGCAGTACTTC. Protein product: CASGLRRGPYGEQYF. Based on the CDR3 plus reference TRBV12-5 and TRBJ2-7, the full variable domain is DARVTQTPRHKVTEMGQEVTMRCQPILGHNTVFWYRQTMMQGLELLAYFRNRAPLDDSGMPKDRFSAEMPDATLATLKIQPSEPRDSAVYFCASGLRRGPYGEQYFGPGTRLTVT.

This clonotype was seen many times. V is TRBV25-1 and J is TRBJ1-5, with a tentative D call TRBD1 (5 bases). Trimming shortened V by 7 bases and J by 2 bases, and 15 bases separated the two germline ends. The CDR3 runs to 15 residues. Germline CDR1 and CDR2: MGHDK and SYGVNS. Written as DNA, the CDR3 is TGTGCCAGCACCGGAGAAAGGGGAGGCAATCAGCCCCAGCATTTT. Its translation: CASTGERGGNQPQHF.

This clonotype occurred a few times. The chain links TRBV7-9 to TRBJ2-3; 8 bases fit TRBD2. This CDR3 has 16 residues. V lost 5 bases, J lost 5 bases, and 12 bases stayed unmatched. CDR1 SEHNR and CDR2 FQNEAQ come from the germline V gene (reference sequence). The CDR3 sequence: CASSAYGGAVGDTQYF. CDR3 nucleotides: TGTGCCAGCAGCGCCTACGGGGGGGCGGTTGGAGATACGCAGTATTTT.

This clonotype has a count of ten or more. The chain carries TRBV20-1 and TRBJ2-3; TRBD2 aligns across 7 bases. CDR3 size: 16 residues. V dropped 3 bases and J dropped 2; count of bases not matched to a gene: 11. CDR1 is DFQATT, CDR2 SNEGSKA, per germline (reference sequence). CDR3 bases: TGCAGTGCTAGGCCCCTGGTGGGGGGGTCCACAGATACGCAGTATTTT. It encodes CSARPLVGGSTDTQYF.

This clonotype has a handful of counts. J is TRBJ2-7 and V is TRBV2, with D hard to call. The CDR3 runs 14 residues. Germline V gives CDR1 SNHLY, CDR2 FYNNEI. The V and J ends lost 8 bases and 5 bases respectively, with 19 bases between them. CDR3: CASQLSTPRHEQYF. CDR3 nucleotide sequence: TGTGCCAGCCAGCTATCGACACCCCGTCACGAGCAGTACTTC.